These T cell receptor beta chains were read from a single sample in a study of identical twins. TCRdb recomputed calls from the 5' RACE reads with MiXCR, one row per CDR3 protein. The data contain about 240,000 distinct CDR3 sequences, 10% to 13% of them singletons. The sequencing input was memory T cells sorted from blood. Receptor source: a man aged 45 to 65 in good health. CDR3s include the opening cysteine and the closing phenylalanine or tryptophan. Fields, in order: J gene, V gene, clone size, CDR3 length, D gene, CDR3 DNA, CDR3 protein. A D gene is named only where the DNA matches it firmly. Rows may omit the clone size; those that give it use once, few, many or a size class.

j_call: TRBJ2-3; v_call: TRBV20-1; clone_size: few; cdr3_length: 14; d_call: .; cdr3_nt: TGCAGTGCTAGAGTTCAGGGTGAGGGAGATACGCAGTATTTT; cdr3_aa: CSARVQGEGDTQYF
j_call: TRBJ2-2; v_call: TRBV7-6; clone_size: .; cdr3_length: 16; d_call: .; cdr3_nt: TGTGCCAGCAGCTCGAAAAGACAGTCGAACACCGGGGAGCTGTTTTTT; cdr3_aa: CASSSKRQSNTGELFF
j_call: TRBJ2-1; v_call: TRBV4-3; clone_size: .; cdr3_length: 17; d_call: .; cdr3_nt: TGCGCCAGCAGCCAAGATTACTACCCTCAAGGCTACAATGAGCAGTTCTTC; cdr3_aa: CASSQDYYPQGYNEQFF
j_call: TRBJ1-1; v_call: TRBV6-1; clone_size: few; cdr3_length: 14; d_call: .; cdr3_nt: TGTGCCAGCAGAACAATACAGGGTACCACTGAAGCTTTCTTT; cdr3_aa: CASRTIQGTTEAFF
j_call: TRBJ2-5; v_call: TRBV4-2; clone_size: many; cdr3_length: 18; d_call: TRBD2; cdr3_nt: TGTGCCAGCAGCCAAGGGACTAGCGGGGGGGCAGGGGGTGAGACCCAGTACTTC; cdr3_aa: CASSQGTSGGAGGETQYF
j_call: TRBJ1-1; v_call: TRBV20-1; clone_size: few; cdr3_length: 12; d_call: TRBD1; cdr3_nt: TGCAGTGCCCCGGGACAGTCACAAGAAGCTTTCTTT; cdr3_aa: CSAPGQSQEAFF
j_call: TRBJ1-2; v_call: TRBV28; clone_size: .; cdr3_length: 15; d_call: .; cdr3_nt: TGTGCCAGCAGTTTGGGTTGGGGGTCGACGGAGGGCTACACCTTC; cdr3_aa: CASSLGWGSTEGYTF
j_call: TRBJ1-1; v_call: TRBV20-1; clone_size: many; cdr3_length: 14; d_call: .; cdr3_nt: TGCAGTGCTAGAGTTGGGCAGATGAACACTGAAGCTTTCTTT; cdr3_aa: CSARVGQMNTEAFF
j_call: TRBJ1-4; v_call: TRBV15; clone_size: many; cdr3_length: 16; d_call: .; cdr3_nt: TGTGCCACCAGCAGACGCACAACAGGACCAAATGAAAAACTGTTTTTT; cdr3_aa: CATSRRTTGPNEKLFF
j_call: TRBJ1-1; v_call: TRBV19; clone_size: many; cdr3_length: 14; d_call: TRBD1; cdr3_nt: TGTGCCAGTAGTCCTCGACAGGGGAACACTGAAGCTTTCTTT; cdr3_aa: CASSPRQGNTEAFF
j_call: TRBJ2-1; v_call: TRBV6-1; clone_size: .; cdr3_length: 20; d_call: TRBD2; cdr3_nt: TGTGCCAGCAGTGAAGTTCCGGGACTAGCGGGAGGAGGGGCCTACAATGAGCAGTTCTTC; cdr3_aa: CASSEVPGLAGGGAYNEQFF
j_call: TRBJ2-3; v_call: TRBV4-1; clone_size: .; cdr3_length: 17; d_call: TRBD2; cdr3_nt: TGCGCCAGCAGCCGGACTAGCGGGGGGGGTAGCACAGATACGCAGTATTTT; cdr3_aa: CASSRTSGGGSTDTQYF
j_call: TRBJ2-7; v_call: TRBV12-3/TRBV12-4; clone_size: many; cdr3_length: 13; d_call: .; cdr3_nt: TGTGCCAGCAGATCCAGGAGACGCTACGAGCAGTACTTC; cdr3_aa: CASRSRRRYEQYF
j_call: TRBJ2-7; v_call: TRBV20-1; clone_size: few; cdr3_length: 14; d_call: .; cdr3_nt: TGCAGTGCAAGTGGCCGAGGCAGTTCTCGGGAGCAGTACTTC; cdr3_aa: CSASGRGSSREQYF
j_call: TRBJ2-3; v_call: TRBV7-2; clone_size: many; cdr3_length: 13; d_call: .; cdr3_nt: TGTGCCAGCAGCTCAAGCCTCACAGATACGCAGTATTTT; cdr3_aa: CASSSSLTDTQYF